Below are 11 T cell receptor beta chains sequenced from a single sample in a study of Graves' ophthalmopathy and Graves' hyperthyroidism. RNA transcripts were the source from which TCR beta CDR3 regions were amplified. An opening RT-PCR round employed HTBI primers and preceded a second-round multiplex PCR. TCRdb itself ran the multiplex PCR reads through MiXCR, one entry per CDR3 protein. The sample shows about 740,000 distinct CDR3 sequences, 40% of them seen only once. The source material was peripheral blood. These receptors came from an adult man with Graves' ophthalmopathy.

The chain couples TRBV24-1 to TRBJ1-5; 7 positions match TRBD1. CDR1 and CDR2 (germline): KGHDR, SFDVKD. The CDR3 has 14 amino acids. The ends lost 11 bases at V and 3 bases at J; junction bases unmatched: 9. The CDR3 here is CASRLDRINQPQHF. DNA for the CDR3: TGTGCCAGCAGGTTGGACAGGATCAATCAGCCCCAGCATTTT.

This clonotype came up a few times. The chain recombines TRBV6-6 with TRBJ1-5; D unclear. The germline CDR1 and CDR2 sequences are MNHNY and SVGAGI (reference sequence). The CDR3 is made up of 14 amino acids. The ends were cut back, 7 bases at V and 4 bases at J, with 14 bases in the middle. CDR3 protein: CASIGRIANQPQHF. The CDR3 DNA is TGTGCCAGCATCGGAAGGATAGCAAATCAGCCCCAGCATTTT.

Many counts were recorded for this clonotype. This chain uses TRBV24-1 with TRBJ1-2; D is perhaps TRBD1 (5 bases). Per the germline V gene, CDR1 is KGHDR and CDR2 is SFDVKD. Trimming took off 5 bases at V and 3 bases at J, with 9 bases between the two ends. The CDR3 spans 13 residues. The DNA for the CDR3 is TGTGCCACCAGTGGAGACAGTTACTATGGCTACACCTTC. This encodes CATSGDSYYGYTF.

The rearrangement uses TRBV7-9 and TRBJ1-5; D is possibly TRBD1 (6 bases). V lost 1 base and J 8 bases, leaving 12 bases between the germline ends. This CDR3 is built from 14 residues. Germline V gives CDR1 SEHNR, CDR2 FQNEAQ (reference sequence). The CDR3 loop is CASSLEGGLEPQHF. The CDR3 coding sequence is TGTGCCAGCAGCTTAGAAGGGGGGCTGGAGCCCCAGCATTTT.

This chain links TRBV25-1 with TRBJ2-2; weak D call: TRBD1 (7 bases). The V and J ends lost 4 bases and 4 bases respectively, with 13 bases between them. This CDR3 is built from 15 residues. Germline CDR1 and CDR2: MGHDK and SYGVNS. In DNA form, the CDR3 reads TGTGCCAGCAGTGTATACAGGGGAGGCACCGGGGAGCTGTTTTTT. This encodes CASSVYRGGTGELFF.

The V gene is TRBV15, the J gene TRBJ2-7; possibly TRBD2 for D (7 bases). Trimming removed 5 bases from V and 2 bases from J, with 13 bases in between. CDR1 is LNHNV, CDR2 YYDKDF, per germline (reference sequence). The CDR3 consists of 14 residues. The CDR3 sequence is CATSGGAGTYEQYF. CDR3 in DNA: TGTGCCACCAGCGGGGGGGCCGGGACCTACGAGCAGTACTTC.

In the case of this clonotype: At one end the junction does not follow the germline gene, possibly because of a read error. V is TRBV2 and J is TRBJ1-2; D uncertain. CDR1 is SNHLY and CDR2 is FYNNEI in the germline V gene. The CDR3 totals 11 residues. This chain's CDR3 is CASSEIAGYSF. The CDR3 region has the DNA TGTGCCAGCAGTGAGATAGCGGGCTACTCCTTC.

This clonotype was seen ten or more times. The chain links TRBV11-2 to TRBJ2-7; D not certain. The germline V gene has CDR1 SGHAT and CDR2 FQNNGV. Trimming took 5 bases from V and 0 from J, leaving 8 bases between them. This CDR3 has 13 amino acids. CDR3: CASSQDHSYEQYF. CDR3 DNA: TGTGCCAGCAGCCAAGACCACTCCTACGAGCAGTACTTC.

J is TRBJ1-3 and V is TRBV7-2; no firm D call. The V gene's germline CDR1 is SGHTA and CDR2 FQGNSA. Trimming stripped 4 bases from V and 2 bases from J, with 9 bases between. The CDR3 loop spans 14 amino acids. The CDR3, as DNA: TGTGCCAGCAGCTGGGGTAGCCCTGGAAACACCATATATTTT. Translation: CASSWGSPGNTIYF. Based on the CDR3 plus reference TRBV7-2 and TRBJ1-3, the full variable domain is GAGVSQSPSNKVTEKGKDVELRCDPISGHTALYWYRQSLGQGLEFLIYFQGNSAPDKSGLPSDRFSAERTGGSVSTLTIQRTQQEDSAVYLCASSWGSPGNTIYFGEGSWLTVV.

This clonotype was counted at least ten times. J is TRBJ1-4 and V is TRBV7-9, with a weak D call TRBD1 (5 bases). Germline V gives CDR1 SEHNR, CDR2 FQNEAQ (reference sequence). The CDR3 covers 13 residues. V dropped 1 base and J dropped 7 bases, with 7 bases sitting between them. CDR3 sequence reads: CASSLGQLEKLFF. The CDR3 DNA reads as TGTGCCAGCAGCTTAGGACAGCTTGAAAAACTGTTTTTT. The full variable domain, rest sourced from reference TRBV7-9 and TRBJ1-4, is DTGVSQNPRHKITKRGQNVTFRCDPISEHNRLYWYRQTLGQGPEFLTYFQNEAQLEKSRLLSDRFSAERPKGSFSTLEIQRTEQGDSAMYLCASSLGQLEKLFFGSGTQLSVL.

The chain couples TRBV7-9 to TRBJ1-3, with D perhaps TRBD1 (6 bases). This CDR3 region has 15 residues. V lost 6 bases, J lost 7 bases, and 19 bases lay in between. Germline V gene data show CDR1 as SEHNR and CDR2 as FQNEAQ (reference sequence). CDR3 DNA sequence: TGTGCCAGCAGTTCCGACAGGCGCTTAGAGAACACCATATATTTT. This codes for CASSSDRRLENTIYF.